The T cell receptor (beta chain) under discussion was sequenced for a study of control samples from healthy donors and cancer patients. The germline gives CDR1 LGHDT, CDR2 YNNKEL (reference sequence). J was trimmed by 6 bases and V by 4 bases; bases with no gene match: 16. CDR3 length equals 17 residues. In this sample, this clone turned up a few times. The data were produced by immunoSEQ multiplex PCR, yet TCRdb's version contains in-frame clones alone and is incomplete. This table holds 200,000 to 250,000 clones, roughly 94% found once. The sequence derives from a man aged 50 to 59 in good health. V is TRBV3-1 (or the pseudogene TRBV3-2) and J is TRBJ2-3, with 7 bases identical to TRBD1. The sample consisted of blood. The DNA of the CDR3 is TGTGCCAGCAGCCCCAATGACCCTAACAGGGGCGAGGATACGCAGTATTTT. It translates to CASSPNDPNRGEDTQYF.